This TCR beta chain was retrieved from a study of Ad26.COV2.S vaccination and SARS-CoV-2 variants. Study-wide context: Participant was drawn from the COV1001 Ad26.COV2.S trial arm. Study findings and constraints: There was reportedly substantial breadth in spike-specific CD8+ and CD4+ T cell responses after vaccination. Vaccinees showed greater spike-specific TCR breadth than placebo recipients.

Sequenced by immunoSEQ multiplex PCR; TCRdb stores in-frame clones only, minus some. The table lists 410,000 or so clones, around 93% of them singletons. Treatment of the sample: roughly 18 received Ad26.COV2.S at low or high dose, single or two shots; several received placebo; per-sample allocation not given. All samples were drawn on day 63, counting from the first vaccine or placebo injection. The study used a vaccine consisting of an Ad26 vector that expressed Wuhan-strain SARS-CoV-2 spike. Turning to this clone: Its antigen is as yet unknown. At one of its ends the junction is not consistent with the germline gene, which may arise from a read error.

Germline CDR1 is MNHEY and CDR2 is SVGEGT. The CDR3 is made up of 15 amino acids. The input for sequencing was peripheral blood, taken in a trial of Ad26.COV2.S vaccine versus placebo. The chain recombines TRBV6-2 or TRBV6-3 with TRBJ1-2; the match to TRBD1 covers 7 bases. This receptor was taken from a person aged 18-60 years who received the Ad26.COV2.S COVID-19 vaccine or a placebo. CDR3 sequence reads: CATSYDYDRVYGYTF. The CDR3 nucleotides read TGTGCCACCAGTTATGACTACGACAGGGTCTATGGCTACACCTTC.